This entry concerns a single TCR beta chain. This same CDR3 is encoded by further DNA sequences in the sample. This specimen comes from a study of OX40 agonist ivuxolimab in advanced cancers. Sequencing was performed with immunoSEQ multiplex PCR; in TCRdb, only in-frame clones are kept and a portion is missing. The sample has fewer than 15,000 clones, around 80% seen once. The sequence was collected from an adult with an advanced solid tumor such as melanoma, head and neck, liver or kidney cancer. The sample consisted of CD4+ or CD8+ T cells sorted from blood, taken in a trial of the OX40 agonist ivuxolimab.

The CDR3 loop reads CASSPSTGTEAFF. CDR3 sequence (DNA): TGTGCCAGCAGCCCGTCTACAGGGACTGAAGCTTTCTTT. The chain employs TRBV5-6 and TRBJ1-1; the D gene is possibly TRBD1 (6 bases). Germline V gene data show CDR1 as SGHDT and CDR2 as YYEEEE. V was shortened by 4 bases and J by 5 bases, with 12 bases between the two germline ends. This CDR3 has 13 residues.